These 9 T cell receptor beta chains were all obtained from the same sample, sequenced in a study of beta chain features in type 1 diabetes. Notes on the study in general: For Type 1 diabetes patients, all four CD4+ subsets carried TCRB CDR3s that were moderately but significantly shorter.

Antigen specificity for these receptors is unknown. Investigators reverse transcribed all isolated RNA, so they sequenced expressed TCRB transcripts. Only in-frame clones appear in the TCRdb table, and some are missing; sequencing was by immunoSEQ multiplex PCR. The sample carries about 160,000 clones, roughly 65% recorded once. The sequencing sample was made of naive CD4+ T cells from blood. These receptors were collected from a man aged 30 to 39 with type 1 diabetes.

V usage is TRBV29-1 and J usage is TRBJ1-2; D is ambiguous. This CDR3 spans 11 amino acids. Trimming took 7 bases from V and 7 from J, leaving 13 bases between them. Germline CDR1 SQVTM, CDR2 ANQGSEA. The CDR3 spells CSGAFAFGYTF. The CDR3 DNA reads TGCAGCGGTGCGTTTGCTTTTGGCTACACCTTC.

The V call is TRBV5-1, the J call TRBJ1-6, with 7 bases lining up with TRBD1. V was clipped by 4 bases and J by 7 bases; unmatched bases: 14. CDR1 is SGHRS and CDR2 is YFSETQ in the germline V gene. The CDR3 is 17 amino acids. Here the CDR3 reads CASSDGTDKPGNSPLHF. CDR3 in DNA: TGCGCCAGCAGCGATGGGACAGATAAACCCGGCAATTCACCCCTCCACTTT. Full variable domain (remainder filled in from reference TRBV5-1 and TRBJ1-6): KAGVTQTPRYLIKTRGQQVTLSCSPISGHRSVSWYQQTPGQGLQFLFEYFSETQRNKGNFPGRFSGRQFSNSRSEMNVSTLELGDSALYLCASSDGTDKPGNSPLHFGNGTRLTVT.

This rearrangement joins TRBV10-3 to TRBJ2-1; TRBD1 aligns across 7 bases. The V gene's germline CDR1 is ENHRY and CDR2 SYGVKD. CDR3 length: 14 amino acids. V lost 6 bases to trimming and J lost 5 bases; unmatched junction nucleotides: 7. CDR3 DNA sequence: TGTGCCATCAGCCGGACAGGAGTCAACAATGAGCAGTTCTTC. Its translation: CAISRTGVNNEQFF.

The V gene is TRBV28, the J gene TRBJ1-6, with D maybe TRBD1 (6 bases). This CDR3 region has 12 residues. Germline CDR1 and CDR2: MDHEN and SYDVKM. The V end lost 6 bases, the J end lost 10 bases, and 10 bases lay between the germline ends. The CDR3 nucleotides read TGTGCCAGCAGGACAGGAGAATCACCCCTCCACTTT. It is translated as CASRTGESPLHF.

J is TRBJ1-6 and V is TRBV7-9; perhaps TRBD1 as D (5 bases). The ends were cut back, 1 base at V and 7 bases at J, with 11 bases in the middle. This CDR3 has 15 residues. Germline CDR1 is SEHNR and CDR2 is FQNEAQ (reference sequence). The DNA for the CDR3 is TGTGCCAGCAGCTTAGGAGGGGAGTCCAATTCACCCCTCCACTTT. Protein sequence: CASSLGGESNSPLHF. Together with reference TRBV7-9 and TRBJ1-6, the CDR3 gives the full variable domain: DTGVSQNPRHKITKRGQNVTFRCDPISEHNRLYWYRQTLGQGPEFLTYFQNEAQLEKSRLLSDRFSAERPKGSFSTLEIQRTEQGDSAMYLCASSLGGESNSPLHFGNGTRLTVT.

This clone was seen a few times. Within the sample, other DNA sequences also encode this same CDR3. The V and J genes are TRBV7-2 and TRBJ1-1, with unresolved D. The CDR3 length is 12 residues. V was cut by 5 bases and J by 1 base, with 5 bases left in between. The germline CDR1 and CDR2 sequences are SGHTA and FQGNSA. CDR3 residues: CASSLQNTEAFF. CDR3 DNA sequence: TGTGCCAGCAGCCTCCAGAACACTGAAGCTTTCTTT.

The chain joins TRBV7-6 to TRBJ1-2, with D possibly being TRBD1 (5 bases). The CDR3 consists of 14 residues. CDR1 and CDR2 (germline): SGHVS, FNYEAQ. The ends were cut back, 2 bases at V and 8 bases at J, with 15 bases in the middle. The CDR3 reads CASSLPGADGGYTF. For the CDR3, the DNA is TGTGCCAGCAGCTTACCTGGGGCCGACGGAGGCTACACCTTC.

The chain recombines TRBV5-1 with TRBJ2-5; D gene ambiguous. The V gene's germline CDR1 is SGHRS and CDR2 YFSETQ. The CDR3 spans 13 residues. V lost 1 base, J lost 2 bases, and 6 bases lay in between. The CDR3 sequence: CASSLLAQETQYF. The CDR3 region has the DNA TGCGCCAGCAGCTTGCTTGCGCAAGAGACCCAGTACTTC.

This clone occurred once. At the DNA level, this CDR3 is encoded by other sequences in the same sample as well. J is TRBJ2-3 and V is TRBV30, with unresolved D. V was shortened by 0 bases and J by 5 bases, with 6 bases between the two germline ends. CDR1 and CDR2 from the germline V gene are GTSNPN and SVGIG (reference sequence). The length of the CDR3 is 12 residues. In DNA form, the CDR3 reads TGTGCCTGGAGTGTAGGCGGAGATACGCAGTATTTT. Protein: CAWSVGGDTQYF. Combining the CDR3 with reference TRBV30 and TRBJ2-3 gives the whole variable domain SQTIHQWPATLVQPVGSPLSLECTVEGTSNPNLYWYRQAAGRGLQLLFYSVGIGQISSEVPQNLSASRPQDRQFILSSKKLLLSDSGFYLCAWSVGGDTQYFGPGTRLTVL.